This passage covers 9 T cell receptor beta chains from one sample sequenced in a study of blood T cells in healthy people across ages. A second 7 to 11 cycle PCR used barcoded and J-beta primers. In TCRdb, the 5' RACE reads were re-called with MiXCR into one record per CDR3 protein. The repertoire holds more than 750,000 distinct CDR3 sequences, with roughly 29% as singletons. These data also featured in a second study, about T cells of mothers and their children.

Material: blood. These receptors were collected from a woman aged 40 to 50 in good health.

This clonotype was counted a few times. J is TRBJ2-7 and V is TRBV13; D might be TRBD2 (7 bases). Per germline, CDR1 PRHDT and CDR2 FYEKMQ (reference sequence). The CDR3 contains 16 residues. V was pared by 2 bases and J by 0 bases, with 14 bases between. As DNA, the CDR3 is TGTGCCAGCAGCTTACCCGGGGGGACAAGCTCCTACGAGCAGTACTTC. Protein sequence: CASSLPGGTSSYEQYF.

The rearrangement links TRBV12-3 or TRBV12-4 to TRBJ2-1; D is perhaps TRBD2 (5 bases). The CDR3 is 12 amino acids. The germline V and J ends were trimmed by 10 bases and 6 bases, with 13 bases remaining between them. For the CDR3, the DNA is TGTGCCATTAGGCTAGCCTCCAATGAGCAGTTCTTC. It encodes CAIRLASNEQFF.

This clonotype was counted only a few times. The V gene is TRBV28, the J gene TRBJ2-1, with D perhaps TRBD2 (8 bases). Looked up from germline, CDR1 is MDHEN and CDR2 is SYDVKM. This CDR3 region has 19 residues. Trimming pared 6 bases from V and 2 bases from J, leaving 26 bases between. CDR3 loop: CASSLGRRGRRGAYNEQFF. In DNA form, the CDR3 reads TGTGCCAGCAGCTTAGGGCGTAGGGGGCGGCGGGGGGCCTACAATGAGCAGTTCTTC.

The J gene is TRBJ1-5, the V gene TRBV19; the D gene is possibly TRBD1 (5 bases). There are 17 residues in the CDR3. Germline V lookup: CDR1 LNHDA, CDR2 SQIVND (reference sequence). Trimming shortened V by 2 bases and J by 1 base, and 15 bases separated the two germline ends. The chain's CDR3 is CASSISMGRASNQPQHF. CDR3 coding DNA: TGTGCCAGTAGTATATCGATGGGCAGGGCGAGCAATCAGCCCCAGCATTTT.

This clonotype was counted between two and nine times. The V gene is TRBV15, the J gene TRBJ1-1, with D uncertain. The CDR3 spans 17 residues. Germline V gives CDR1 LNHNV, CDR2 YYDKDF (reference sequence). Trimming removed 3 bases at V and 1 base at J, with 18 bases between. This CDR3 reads CATSSYLEPGRNTEAFF. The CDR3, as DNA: TGTGCCACCAGCAGCTACCTCGAACCGGGGAGGAACACTGAAGCTTTCTTT.

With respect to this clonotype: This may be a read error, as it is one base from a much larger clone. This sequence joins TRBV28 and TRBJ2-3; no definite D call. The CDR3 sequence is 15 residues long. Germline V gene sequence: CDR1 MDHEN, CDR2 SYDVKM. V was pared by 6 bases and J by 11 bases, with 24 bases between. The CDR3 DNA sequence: TGTGCCAGCAGCACGCAGATACTCGCACAGATCAAGCAGTATTTT. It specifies CASSTQILAQIKQYF.

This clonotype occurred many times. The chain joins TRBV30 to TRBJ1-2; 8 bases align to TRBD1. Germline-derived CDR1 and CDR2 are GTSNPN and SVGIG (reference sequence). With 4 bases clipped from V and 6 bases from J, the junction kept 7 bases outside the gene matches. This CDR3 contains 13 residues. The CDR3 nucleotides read TGTGCCTGGATTACGGGGACAGGCGATGGCTACACCTTC. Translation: CAWITGTGDGYTF.

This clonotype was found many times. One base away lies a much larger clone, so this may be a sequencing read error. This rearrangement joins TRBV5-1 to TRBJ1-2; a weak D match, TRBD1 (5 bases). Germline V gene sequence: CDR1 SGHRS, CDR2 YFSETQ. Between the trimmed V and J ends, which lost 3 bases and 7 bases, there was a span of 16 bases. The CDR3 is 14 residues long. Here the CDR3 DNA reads TGCGCCAGCAGCTGGGAGCCAGGGCTTGTTGGCTACACCTTC. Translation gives CASSWEPGLVGYTF.

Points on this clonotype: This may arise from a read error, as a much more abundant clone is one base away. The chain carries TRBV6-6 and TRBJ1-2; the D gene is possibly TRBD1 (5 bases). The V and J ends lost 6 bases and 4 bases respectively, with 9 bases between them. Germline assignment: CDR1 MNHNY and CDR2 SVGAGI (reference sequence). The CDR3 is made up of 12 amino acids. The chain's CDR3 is CASSRQTYGYTF. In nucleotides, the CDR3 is TGTGCCAGCAGCCGACAGACCTATGGCTACACCTTC.